Listed below are T cell receptor beta chains from one sample, sequenced in a study of siplizumab effects on memory and regulatory T cells. TCRdb's table, derived via immunoSEQ multiplex PCR, lists solely in-frame clones and lacks some. The sample holds 90,000 to 120,000 clones, about 93% seen once. Sample: Tregs sorted from blood. The receptors were sampled from a human donor in good health. Both conserved end residues are trimmed from each CDR3.

cdr3_aa,j_call,v_call
AISSLAGGTYNEQF,TRBJ2-1,TRBV10-3
ASSHLGPLRTGELF,TRBJ2-2,TRBV4-2
ASSEWGHTYGYT,TRBJ1-2,TRBV6-1
ASNGRGGETQY,TRBJ2-5,TRBV5-6
ASTFTTGAYEQY,TRBJ2-7,TRBV11-3
ASRQGVNYGYT,TRBJ1-2,TRBV27
AWTSRLASTDTQY,TRBJ2-3,TRBV30
ASSMRGPSYEQY,TRBJ2-7,TRBV6-5
ASTLGVFAYEQY,TRBJ2-7,TRBV6-5
ASSVTSVGANVLT,TRBJ2-6,TRBV9
ASKRTGGSNGYT,TRBJ1-2,TRBV25-1
ATSKRPFGNEQF,TRBJ2-1,TRBV15
ASSLVGLQTQY,TRBJ2-5,TRBV13
SVAQGANYGYT,TRBJ1-2,TRBV29-1
ASSSLDEQF,TRBJ2-1,TRBV6-5
ASWEGYEQY,TRBJ2-7,TRBV2
ASGKGVTYEQY,TRBJ2-7,TRBV2
SVRGQGGEKLF,TRBJ1-4,TRBV29-1
ASSDGGAYEQY,TRBJ2-7,TRBV2
ASSIRDTHGYT,TRBJ1-2,TRBV19
ASRPYGNYGYT,TRBJ1-2,TRBV14
AWSVGPFGSQH,TRBJ1-5,TRBV30
ASSLERGEQF,TRBJ2-1,TRBV7-2
ASSLDGWGAGGYT,TRBJ1-2,TRBV7-8
ASSTKTGRANEQY,TRBJ2-7,TRBV7-2
ASSLIGQPLYGYT,TRBJ1-2,TRBV27